What follows describes a single TCR beta chain. What antigen it recognizes has not been identified. Base quality data are lacking; no much larger clone is found one base away. This sample was taken from a study of shared clonotypes between healthy human individuals (dated by TCRdb to 2018 to 2020). In terms of the full investigation: The cohort included three men and a couple of women between 18 and 49 years of age. To estimate repertoire size and how much clonotype sharing occurs between individuals, the study deeply sequenced the blood TCR repertoires of a handful of healthy adults. Per donor, three plates each were used for CD4 naive and CD4 memory, two for CD8 naive, and one for CD8 memory. Leukapheresis yielded between about 0.9 and 9 billion PBMCs per donor. To increase sequencing depth and limit assay-specific biases, TCR repertoire library preparation and sequencing were carried out by different laboratories using diverse techniques.

General study outcomes and caveats: The small number of donors limited the genetic and exposure-history diversity represented. Larger estimated clonotype richness was generally found for naive subsets than for memory subsets. Incomplete sequencing was indicated by rarefaction of sorted-subset datasets, despite the large sequencing depth. Based on pairwise subsampling, the degree of clonotype sharing among donors was expected to be affected by sequencing depth. Compared with non-shared clonotypes, the clonotypes found in all four sorted-subset donors had higher generation probabilities. About 5% of naive CD4, roughly 3.6% of naive CD8, approximately 2% of memory CD4, and approximately 0.39% of memory CD8 clonotypes were shared across a few donors. Sampling was limited to blood, and TCR repertoires in tissue likely differ from TCR repertoires in blood.

TCR CDR3 regions were amplified from genomic DNA by multiplex PCR using the deep immunoSEQ assay. Genomic DNA extracted from each cell subset was distributed evenly over all wells of several immunoSEQ 96-well plates, and each plate served as one replicate. For sorted subsets, approximately 200 ng of genomic DNA, equivalent to some 30,000 T cell genomes, went into each replicate PCR. The purified libraries were quantified using a Qubit 3.0 fluorometer, sized with a Bioanalyzer 2100, and then quantified again using the KAPA Library Quantification kit. Each immunoSEQ 96-well plate was sequenced on its own single-read 150-cycle Illumina NextSeq 550 flow cell. On the study's bioinformatics: Because the immunoSEQ output included only junctional sequences and no quality scores, the filtering could not be the same as the filtering used for full-length reads. To assign V/J genes and CDR3, sequences were annotated using PyIR, a Python wrapper for IgBLAST v1.9, with IMGT germline references. Any read was removed if the V/J assignment was weak (E-value above 1e-6), the CDR3 was missing, or the read contained stop codons, out-of-frame junctions, or ambiguous translated residues. V3J clonotypes were defined by identical inferred V gene, J gene, and CDR3 amino acid sequence. To compute the percentage overlap between repertoires, the number of shared unique clonotypes was divided by the size of the smaller repertoire. Richness of each repertoire was evaluated using RTK rarefaction, the Chao1 estimator, and Recon v2.1 estimates of unobserved clonotypes. Generation probabilities were computed with OLGA for all TCRbeta clonotypes obtained by the gDNA method from a few donors. Sourced from immuneACCESS, this table was stored by TCRdb with only in-frame sequences that have V and J called. A share of the clones is absent; for the studies checked, an unresolved V gene accounts for under half, and the remainder has no known explanation. That table gives V, J and clone size, and the DNA gave D and trimming. Present in this sample are about 2,200,000 clones, roughly 91% of which were seen just once. Around 1.7% of the sample comes from the top ten.

For the CD8 naive samples, CD45RO-negative cells were positively selected for CCR7, yielding a CD45RA+CCR7+ population from which TemRA cells were excluded. Donors were healthy HIV-negative adults with no recently reported acute infections or vaccinations. Every donor was a Caucasian adult residing in Nashville, Tennessee, USA. Blood was obtained by leukapheresis, after which PBMCs were separated by Ficoll-Histopaque density gradient centrifugation and cryopreserved in liquid nitrogen vapor phase. Purity and quantity of every magnetically sorted T cell population were checked by analytical flow cytometry. Genomic DNA was isolated from every sorted fraction and measured by UV absorbance on a Nanodrop 2000c. The junction shows trimming of 8 bases on V and 8 bases on J, and the gene matches do not reach 11 bases of it. CDR3 length: 13 amino acids, cysteine to phenylalanine. The only DNA kept is the CDR3, 39 bases in frame from the first base. Based on the germline V gene (reference sequence), the CDR1 and CDR2 sequences are MNHEY and SMNVEV.

The receptor's source is a man in his late teens or twenties in good health. Some clones in this sample may be carry-over from other donors' samples. The chain employs TRBV27 and TRBJ1-2; 7 nucleotides in the junction match TRBD1. The sequenced material came from naive CD8+ T cells from PBMCs. The sample's cell subset or site label, decoded: CD45RA+CCR7+. DNA sequence: TGTGCCAGCGACAGGGAGGGGAGGGGCGGCTACACCTTC. This codes for CASDREGRGGYTF.